Below, 3 T cell receptor beta chains from the same sample are listed, as sequenced in a study of T cell changes during pregnancy in multiple sclerosis. Assay used: immunoSEQ multiplex PCR; TCRdb lists only in-frame clones, some missing. The repertoire holds about 75,000 clones, more than 80% seen once, with roughly 1% in the top ten. The sequenced sample was peripheral blood, obtained in the first trimester of pregnancy. These receptors were taken from a female donor in good health, enrolled as a control in a pregnancy study.

This chain links TRBV2 with TRBJ2-7, with 8 bases that match TRBD2. Per the germline V gene, CDR1 is SNHLY and CDR2 is FYNNEI. The V segment lost 2 bases and the J segment 2 bases; nucleotides outside the gene matches: 8. This CDR3 is 16 amino acids long. CDR3 sequence (DNA): TGTGCCAGCAGTGAACTAAGCGGGGGTGCGACCTACGAGCAGTACTTC. It yields the protein CASSELSGGATYEQYF.

Only a few counts were recorded for this clone. The chain couples TRBV27 to TRBJ2-2; no clear D. The V and J ends lost 9 bases and 4 bases respectively, with 12 bases between them. Germline values: CDR1 MNHEY, CDR2 SMNVEV (reference sequence). The length of the CDR3 is 13 residues. CDR3 sequence reads: CASRSHGTGELFF. Here the CDR3 DNA reads TGTGCCAGTCGGTCTCATGGCACCGGGGAGCTGTTTTTT.

This chain connects TRBV6-5 to TRBJ2-5, with D unclear. Germline lookup yields CDR1 MNHEY and CDR2 SVGAGI. V was trimmed by 0 bases and J by 1 base, leaving 6 bases between them. The CDR3 length is 14 residues. The CDR3 is CASSYSPGQETQYF. Written as DNA, the CDR3 is TGTGCCAGCAGTTACTCGCCCGGCCAAGAGACCCAGTACTTC.